This entry is about one TCR beta chain. This entry belongs to a study of technical replicates of blood from a few donors. The CDR3 is 15 amino acids. The germline V gene has CDR1 SGHAT and CDR2 FQNNGV. V lost 2 bases and J 2 bases, leaving 12 bases between the germline ends. Sequencing was performed with immunoSEQ multiplex PCR; in TCRdb, only in-frame clones are kept and a portion is missing. This sample yields around 50,000 clones, of which 90% to 95% are seen a single time; approximately 4% belongs to the top ten. The TCR was taken from a human donor in good health. Some clones in this sample may be carry-over from other donors' samples. The V call is TRBV11-2, the J call TRBJ2-5; D perhaps matches TRBD2 (5 bases). Sequenced input: PBMCs. CDR3 DNA: TGTGCCAGCAGCTTACTCCCGGGGTTTCAAGAGACCCAGTACTTC. This translates into CASSLLPGFQETQYF.